This TCR beta chain was identified in a study of T cells of healthy individuals. At least ten counts were recorded for this clonotype. TCRdb recomputed calls from the 5' RACE reads with MiXCR, one row per CDR3 protein. This table has tens of thousands of distinct CDR3 sequences, around 15% appearing once. Germline V gene sequence: CDR1 LGHNA, CDR2 YNFKEQ. V lost 1 base, J lost 2 bases, and 3 bases lay in between. CDR3 length equals 12 residues. The chain couples TRBV4-2 to TRBJ2-7; D gene ambiguous. This sequence was found in a human donor in good health. The CDR3 protein is CASSQGPYEQYF. In nucleotides, the CDR3 is TGTGCCAGCAGCCAAGGCCCCTACGAGCAGTACTTC.